This is a list of T cell receptor beta chains from one sample in a study of CD8 T cells in Susac syndrome. TCRdb re-derived calls from the immunoSEQ multiplex PCR reads in MiXCR, one entry per CDR3 protein. This sample has hundreds of thousands of distinct CDR3 sequences; about 88% occur once, and the top ten carry more than 0.15%. Sample: CD8+ T cells from PBMCs. These receptors originate from a human donor with multiple sclerosis. CDR3s include the opening cysteine and the closing phenylalanine or tryptophan. A D gene is named only where the DNA matches it firmly. Only some rows state a clone size, as once, few, many or a class for expanded clones.

V gene: TRBV15; clone size: .; J gene: TRBJ2-1; D gene: .; CDR3 DNA: TGTGCCACCAGCAGCCCCGAGGGGGGATCCTACAATGAGCAGTTCTTC; CDR3 protein: CATSSPEGGSYNEQFF
V gene: TRBV7-8; clone size: .; J gene: TRBJ2-7; D gene: TRBD1; CDR3 DNA: TGTGCCAGCAGCTTAATAGCCGCGGGACAGGGCTACGAGCAGTACTTC; CDR3 protein: CASSLIAAGQGYEQYF
V gene: TRBV28; clone size: .; J gene: TRBJ2-7; D gene: .; CDR3 DNA: TGTGCCAGCAGGTGGTTAAGAGGTCGCTACGAGCAGTACTTC; CDR3 protein: CASRWLRGRYEQYF
V gene: TRBV7-9; clone size: once; J gene: TRBJ2-5; D gene: TRBD2; CDR3 DNA: TGTGCCGGCCTAGCGGGGGGGCTGGAGACCCAGTACTTC; CDR3 protein: CAGLAGGLETQYF
V gene: TRBV6-5; clone size: .; J gene: TRBJ2-5; D gene: TRBD2; CDR3 DNA: TGTGCCAGCAGTTACTCACCAACTAGCGAGGAGGGATGGGAGACCCAGTACTTC; CDR3 protein: CASSYSPTSEEGWETQYF
V gene: TRBV28; clone size: .; J gene: TRBJ2-5; D gene: TRBD2; CDR3 DNA: TGTGCCAGCAGACAATTACCGGGACTAGCGGAACAAGAGACCCAGTACTTC; CDR3 protein: CASRQLPGLAEQETQYF
V gene: TRBV7-9; clone size: .; J gene: TRBJ2-5; D gene: TRBD2; CDR3 DNA: TGTGCCAGCAGCTACTGGCGGGAGAACCAAGGGACCCAGTACTTC; CDR3 protein: CASSYWRENQGTQYF
V gene: TRBV27; clone size: .; J gene: TRBJ1-2; D gene: .; CDR3 DNA: TGTGCCAGCAGCATCAACGGCTATGGCTACACCTTC; CDR3 protein: CASSINGYGYTF
V gene: TRBV9; clone size: .; J gene: TRBJ2-1; D gene: .; CDR3 DNA: TGTGCCAGCAGCCATAACTCGAGGGAAACCGGGAATGAGCAGTTCTTC; CDR3 protein: CASSHNSRETGNEQFF
V gene: TRBV6-5; clone size: once; J gene: TRBJ2-1; D gene: .; CDR3 DNA: TGTGCCAGCAGTTTGCGAGTCGGGACCCGCCGACAGTTCTTC; CDR3 protein: CASSLRVGTRRQFF
V gene: TRBV9; clone size: .; J gene: TRBJ2-5; D gene: .; CDR3 DNA: TGTGCCAGCAGCGGAGAGGAAATGTGGGCCGGGGGAGAGACCCAGTACTTC; CDR3 protein: CASSGEEMWAGGETQYF
V gene: TRBV4-1; clone size: many; J gene: TRBJ2-2; D gene: .; CDR3 DNA: TGCGCCAGCAGCCAAGTGGACTTACACACCGGGGAGCTGTTTTTT; CDR3 protein: CASSQVDLHTGELFF
V gene: TRBV30; clone size: .; J gene: TRBJ1-1; D gene: .; CDR3 DNA: TGTGCCTGGAGTACAGGACCGGGGAACACTGAAGCTTTCTTT; CDR3 protein: CAWSTGPGNTEAFF
V gene: TRBV29-1; clone size: .; J gene: TRBJ2-2; D gene: .; CDR3 DNA: TGCAGCGCCCGGGGGATTAACACCGGGGAGCTGTTTTTT; CDR3 protein: CSARGINTGELFF
V gene: TRBV2; clone size: .; J gene: TRBJ1-5; D gene: .; CDR3 DNA: TGTGCCAGCAGTGAACTTGGACGGAACAATCAGCCCCAGCATTTT; CDR3 protein: CASSELGRNNQPQHF
V gene: TRBV12-3/TRBV12-4; clone size: .; J gene: TRBJ2-7; D gene: .; CDR3 DNA: TGTGCCAGCAGCCTCAGATTCGGCGAGCAGTACTTC; CDR3 protein: CASSLRFGEQYF
V gene: TRBV29-1; clone size: .; J gene: TRBJ2-1; D gene: .; CDR3 DNA: TGCAGCGTTGTGTGGGGGTCCATCAATGAGCAGTTCTTC; CDR3 protein: CSVVWGSINEQFF
V gene: TRBV9; clone size: .; J gene: TRBJ2-7; D gene: TRBD1; CDR3 DNA: TGTGCCAGCAGCGCCGAGGGACAGGGCGACGAGCAGTACTTC; CDR3 protein: CASSAEGQGDEQYF
V gene: TRBV12-3/TRBV12-4; clone size: .; J gene: TRBJ1-4; D gene: .; CDR3 DNA: TGTGCCAGCAGCACAGGGACGCCTAATGAAAAACTGTTTTTT; CDR3 protein: CASSTGTPNEKLFF
V gene: TRBV3-1; clone size: .; J gene: TRBJ2-7; D gene: TRBD2; CDR3 DNA: TGTGCCAGCAGCCCGCGACTAGCGGGACCCCTAAAGTACGAGCAGTACTTC; CDR3 protein: CASSPRLAGPLKYEQYF
V gene: TRBV27; clone size: few; J gene: TRBJ2-7; D gene: .; CDR3 DNA: TGTGCCAGCAGTTTGGATGGGGGCTACGAGCAGTACTTC; CDR3 protein: CASSLDGGYEQYF
V gene: TRBV19; clone size: .; J gene: TRBJ1-5; D gene: .; CDR3 DNA: TGTGCCAGTAGTAGCCCAGGGGAGGCTCAGCCCCAGCATTTT; CDR3 protein: CASSSPGEAQPQHF
V gene: TRBV25-1; clone size: .; J gene: TRBJ2-1; D gene: .; CDR3 DNA: TGTGCCAGCAGTGATCTAGCCGGCTCCTACAATGAGCAGTTCTTC; CDR3 protein: CASSDLAGSYNEQFF
V gene: TRBV20-1; clone size: .; J gene: TRBJ2-1; D gene: TRBD2; CDR3 DNA: TGCAGTGCTACCCTGGGGGGGGTCAATGAGCAGTTCTTC; CDR3 protein: CSATLGGVNEQFF
V gene: TRBV19; clone size: .; J gene: TRBJ1-5; D gene: .; CDR3 DNA: TGTGCCAGTAGTATTGTCGGGGATAGCAATCAGCCCCAGCATTTT; CDR3 protein: CASSIVGDSNQPQHF
V gene: TRBV12-3/TRBV12-4; clone size: .; J gene: TRBJ1-5; D gene: TRBD1; CDR3 DNA: TGTGCCAGCAGCGCAGGGGGAGGTCAGCCCCAGCATTTT; CDR3 protein: CASSAGGGQPQHF
V gene: TRBV27; clone size: .; J gene: TRBJ1-2; D gene: TRBD1; CDR3 DNA: TGTGCCAGCAGTTTATCCGGGACAGGGTATACTGTCTACACCTTC; CDR3 protein: CASSLSGTGYTVYTF
V gene: TRBV9; clone size: .; J gene: TRBJ2-7; D gene: TRBD1; CDR3 DNA: TGTGCCAGCAGCGTTTCCGGGACAGGGGTTTACGAGCAGTACTTC; CDR3 protein: CASSVSGTGVYEQYF